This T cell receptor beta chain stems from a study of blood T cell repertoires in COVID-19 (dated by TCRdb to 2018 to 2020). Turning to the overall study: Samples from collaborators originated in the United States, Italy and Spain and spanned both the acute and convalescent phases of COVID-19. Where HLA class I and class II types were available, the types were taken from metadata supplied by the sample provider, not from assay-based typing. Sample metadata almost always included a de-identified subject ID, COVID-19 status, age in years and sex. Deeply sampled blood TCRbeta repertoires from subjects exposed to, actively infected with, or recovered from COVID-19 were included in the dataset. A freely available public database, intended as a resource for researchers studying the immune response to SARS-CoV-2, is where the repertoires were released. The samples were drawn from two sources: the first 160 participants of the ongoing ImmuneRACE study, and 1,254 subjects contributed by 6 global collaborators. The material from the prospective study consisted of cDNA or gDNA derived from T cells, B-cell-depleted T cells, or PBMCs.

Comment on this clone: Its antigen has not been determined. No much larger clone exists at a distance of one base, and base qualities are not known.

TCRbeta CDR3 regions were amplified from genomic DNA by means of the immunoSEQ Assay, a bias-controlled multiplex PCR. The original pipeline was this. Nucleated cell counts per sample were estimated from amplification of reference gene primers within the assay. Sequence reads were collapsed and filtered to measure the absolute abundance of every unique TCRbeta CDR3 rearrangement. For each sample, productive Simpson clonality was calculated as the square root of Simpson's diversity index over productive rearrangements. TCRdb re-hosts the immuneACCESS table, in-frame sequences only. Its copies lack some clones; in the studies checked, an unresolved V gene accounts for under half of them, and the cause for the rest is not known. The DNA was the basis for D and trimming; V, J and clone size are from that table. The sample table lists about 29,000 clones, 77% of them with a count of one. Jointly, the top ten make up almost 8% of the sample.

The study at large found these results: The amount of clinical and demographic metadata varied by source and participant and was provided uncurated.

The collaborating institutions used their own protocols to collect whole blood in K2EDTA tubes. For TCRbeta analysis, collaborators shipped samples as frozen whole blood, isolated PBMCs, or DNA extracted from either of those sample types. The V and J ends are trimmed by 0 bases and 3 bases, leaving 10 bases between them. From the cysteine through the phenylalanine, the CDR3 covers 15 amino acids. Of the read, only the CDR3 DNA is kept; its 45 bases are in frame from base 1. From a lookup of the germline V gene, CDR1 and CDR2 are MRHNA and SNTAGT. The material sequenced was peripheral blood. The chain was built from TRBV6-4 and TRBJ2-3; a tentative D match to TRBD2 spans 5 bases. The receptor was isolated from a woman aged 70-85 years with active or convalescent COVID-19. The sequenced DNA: TGTGCCAGCAGTGACTCGCCTCGGGGAACAGATACGCAGTATTTT. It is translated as CASSDSPRGTDTQYF.